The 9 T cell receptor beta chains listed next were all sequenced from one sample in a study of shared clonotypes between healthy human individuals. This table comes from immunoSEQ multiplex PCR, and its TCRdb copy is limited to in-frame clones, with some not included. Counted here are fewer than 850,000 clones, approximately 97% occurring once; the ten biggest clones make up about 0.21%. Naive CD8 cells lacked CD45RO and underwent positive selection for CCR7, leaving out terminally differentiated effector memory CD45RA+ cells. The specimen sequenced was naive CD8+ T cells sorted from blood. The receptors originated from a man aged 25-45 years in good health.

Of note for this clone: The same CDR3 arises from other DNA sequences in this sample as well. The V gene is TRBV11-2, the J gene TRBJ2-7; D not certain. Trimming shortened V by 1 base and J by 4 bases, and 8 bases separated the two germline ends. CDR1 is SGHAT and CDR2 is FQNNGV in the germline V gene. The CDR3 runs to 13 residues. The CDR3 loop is CASSLGPPYEQYF. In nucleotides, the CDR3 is TGTGCCAGCAGCTTAGGTCCCCCTTACGAGCAGTACTTC. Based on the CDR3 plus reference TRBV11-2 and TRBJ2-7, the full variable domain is EAGVAQSPRYKIIEKRQSVAFWCNPISGHATLYWYQQILGQGPKLLIQFQNNGVVDDSQLPKDRFSAERLKGVDSTLKIQPAKLEDSAVYLCASSLGPPYEQYFGPGTRLTVT.

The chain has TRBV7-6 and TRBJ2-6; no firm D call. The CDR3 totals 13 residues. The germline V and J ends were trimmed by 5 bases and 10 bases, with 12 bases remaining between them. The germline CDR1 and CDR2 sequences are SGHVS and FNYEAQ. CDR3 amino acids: CASSVDTGNVLTF. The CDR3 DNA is TGTGCCAGCAGCGTAGACACTGGGAACGTCCTGACTTTC.

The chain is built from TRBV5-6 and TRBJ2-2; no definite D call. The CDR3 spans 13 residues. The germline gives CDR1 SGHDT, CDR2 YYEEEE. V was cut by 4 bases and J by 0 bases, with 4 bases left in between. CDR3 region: CASSHTNTGELFF. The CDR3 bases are TGTGCCAGCAGCCACACGAACACCGGGGAGCTGTTTTTT.

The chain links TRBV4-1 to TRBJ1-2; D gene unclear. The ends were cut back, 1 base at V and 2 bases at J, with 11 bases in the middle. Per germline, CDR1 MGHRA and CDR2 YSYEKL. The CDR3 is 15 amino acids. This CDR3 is CASSQAPGGNYGYTF. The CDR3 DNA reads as TGCGCCAGCAGCCAAGCCCCGGGAGGGAACTATGGCTACACCTTC.

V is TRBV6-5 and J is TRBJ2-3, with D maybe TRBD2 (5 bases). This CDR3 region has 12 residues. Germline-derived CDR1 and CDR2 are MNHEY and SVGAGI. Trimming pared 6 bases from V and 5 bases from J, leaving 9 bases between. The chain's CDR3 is CASSRSGDTQYF. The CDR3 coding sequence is TGTGCCAGCAGCCGAAGCGGAGATACGCAGTATTTT.

The CDR3, as DNA: TGTGCCAGCAGCTTCGGCAGGGGGTACAATCAGCCCCAGCATTTT. It specifies CASSFGRGYNQPQHF. This chain joins TRBV7-9 and TRBJ1-5; 7 bases map to TRBD1. Germline V gene data show CDR1 as SEHNR and CDR2 as FQNEAQ (reference sequence). This CDR3 is built from 15 residues. V was pared by 3 bases and J by 3 bases, with 5 bases of the junction left unmatched.

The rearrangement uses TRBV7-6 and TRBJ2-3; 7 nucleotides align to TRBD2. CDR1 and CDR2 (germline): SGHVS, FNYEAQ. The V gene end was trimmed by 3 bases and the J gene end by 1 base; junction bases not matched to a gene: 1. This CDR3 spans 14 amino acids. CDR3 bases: TGTGCCAGCAGCTTTGCGGGAGGCACAGATACGCAGTATTTT. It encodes CASSFAGGTDTQYF.

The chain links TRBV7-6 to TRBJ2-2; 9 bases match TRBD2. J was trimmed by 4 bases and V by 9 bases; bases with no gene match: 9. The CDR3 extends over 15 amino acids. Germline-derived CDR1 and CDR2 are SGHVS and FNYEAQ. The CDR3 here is CASDGSGRGTGELFF. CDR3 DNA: TGTGCCAGTGATGGTAGCGGGAGAGGCACCGGGGAGCTGTTTTTT.

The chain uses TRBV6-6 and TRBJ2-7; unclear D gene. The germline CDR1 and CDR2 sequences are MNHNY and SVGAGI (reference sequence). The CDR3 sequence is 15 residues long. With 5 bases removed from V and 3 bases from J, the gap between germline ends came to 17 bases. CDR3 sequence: CASSPQVEGDYEQYF. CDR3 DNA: TGTGCCAGCAGTCCACAAGTCGAAGGCGACTACGAGCAGTACTTC.